This TCR beta chain was sequenced during a study of T-cell reconstitution after alpha-beta-depleted transplantation in children. Unique molecular identifiers were used to barcode this TCRbeta library. TCRdb called the PCR reads again in MiXCR, with one record for every CDR3 protein. The sample consists of roughly 500,000 distinct CDR3 sequences, 12% of them appearing once. This clonotype was detected a few times. The CDR3 sequence is 13 residues long. CDR1 MGHRA and CDR2 YSYEKL come from the germline V gene. J was trimmed by 5 bases and V by 5 bases; bases with no gene match: 5. The sequencing used PBMCs from the stem cell graft donor, collected from the stem cell graft. This chain links TRBV4-1 with TRBJ2-5; 7 bases agree with TRBD1. The clonotype comes from a human donor who donated a stem cell graft to a child with combined immunodeficiency. The CDR3 DNA reads as TGCGCCAGCAGCGATCGACAGGGCGAGACCCAGTACTTC. This encodes CASSDRQGETQYF.